The clone carrying this T cell receptor (beta chain) has only a few counts. The CDR3 runs to 12 residues. V lost 3 bases, J lost 3 bases, and 6 bases lay in between. CDR1 is MDHEN, CDR2 SYDVKM, per germline. The data originate from a study of T cell responses to AZD1222 COVID-19 vaccine. Assay used: immunoSEQ multiplex PCR; TCRdb lists only in-frame clones, some missing. The sample holds around 78,000 clones, roughly 90% seen once. The sample was peripheral blood, taken 28 days after the second AZD1222 dose. The rearrangement joins TRBV28 to TRBJ2-7; the D is unclear. The TCR comes from an adult who received the AZD1222 COVID-19 vaccine. This CDR3 reads CASSLANYEQYF. The CDR3 coding sequence is TGTGCCAGCAGTTTGGCGAACTACGAGCAGTACTTC.